The 27 T cell receptor beta chains below all came from one sample that was sequenced in a study of blood T cell repertoires in COVID-19. The repertoire was sequenced with immunoSEQ multiplex PCR; TCRdb's copy has only in-frame clones and lacks some. The repertoire holds 200,000 to 250,000 clones, with 70% to 90% as singletons. The sample was peripheral blood. These receptor sequences come from a man aged 60-69 years with acute or convalescent COVID-19.

The chain couples TRBV6-1 to TRBJ1-2, with D perhaps TRBD1 (5 bases). V was shortened by 3 bases and J by 1 base, with 15 bases between the two germline ends. Germline V gene sequence: CDR1 MNHNS, CDR2 SASEGT. The CDR3 spans 16 residues. The CDR3 nucleotides read TGTGCCAGCAGTGACCCGCAGGGCAGGGTTAACTATGGCTACACCTTC. Residues: CASSDPQGRVNYGYTF.

In this sample, this clone turned up a few times. The V call is TRBV18, the J call TRBJ1-6; the match to TRBD1 covers 10 bases. CDR3 size: 14 residues. CDR1 and CDR2 (germline): KGHSH, LQKENI. V was pared by 5 bases and J by 8 bases, with 3 bases of the junction left unmatched. CDR3 sequence reads: CASSKDRGDSPLHF. In nucleotides, the CDR3 is TGTGCCAGCTCAAAGGACAGGGGGGATTCACCCCTCCACTTT.

By sample fraction, this clone is large. The chain links TRBV5-1 to TRBJ2-5; 9 bases agree with TRBD2. V was pared by 0 bases and J by 4 bases, with 7 bases of the junction left unmatched. CDR3 length: 16 residues. Germline V lookup: CDR1 SGHRS, CDR2 YFSETQ. The CDR3 nucleotides are TGCGCCAGCAGCTTGGTCAAGGCAGCGGGGGGAGAGACCCAGTACTTC. Residues: CASSLVKAAGGETQYF.

The rearrangement joins TRBV5-1 to TRBJ2-1, with D possibly being TRBD2 (7 bases). The CDR3 loop spans 18 amino acids. Germline-derived CDR1 and CDR2 are SGHRS and YFSETQ. V shed 1 base and J shed 0 bases, with 17 bases lying between them. In DNA, the CDR3 is TGCGCCAGCAGCTTGTTCACGGGGGGCCCCTCCTCCTACAATGAGCAGTTCTTC. As protein: CASSLFTGGPSSYNEQFF.

This rearrangement joins TRBV6-5 to TRBJ1-3; the D is unclear. The germline V and J ends were trimmed by 6 bases and 1 base, with 10 bases remaining between them. The CDR3 totals 14 residues. Germline V CDR1 and CDR2: MNHEY, SVGAGI. CDR3 amino acids: CASSRGESGNTIYF. Written as DNA, the CDR3 is TGTGCCAGCAGCCGCGGAGAGTCTGGAAACACCATATATTTT.

This chain connects TRBV18 to TRBJ1-5, with D possibly matching TRBD1 (6 bases). V lost 5 bases and J lost 0, with 14 bases in between. The length of the CDR3 is 16 residues. Germline values: CDR1 KGHSH, CDR2 LQKENI. The CDR3, as DNA: TGTGCCAGCTCAACTCAAGGACAGCATAGCAATCAGCCCCAGCATTTT. Encoded protein: CASSTQGQHSNQPQHF.

The chain has TRBV12-5 and TRBJ2-2; perhaps TRBD1 as D (5 bases). V lost 0 bases to trimming and J lost 4 bases, with 12 bases between them. Germline CDR1 is LGHNT and CDR2 is FRNRAP. This CDR3 region has 16 residues. The CDR3 sequence: CASGLVSTALTGELFF. CDR3 nucleotide sequence: TGTGCTAGTGGTTTGGTATCGACAGCCCTCACCGGGGAGCTGTTTTTT. Using reference TRBV12-5 and TRBJ2-2 for the parts outside the CDR3, the full variable domain is DARVTQTPRHKVTEMGQEVTMRCQPILGHNTVFWYRQTMMQGLELLAYFRNRAPLDDSGMPKDRFSAEMPDATLATLKIQPSEPRDSAVYFCASGLVSTALTGELFFGEGSRLTVL.

V usage is TRBV12-5 and J usage is TRBJ2-3, with D possibly matching TRBD1 (6 bases). CDR1 is LGHNT, CDR2 FRNRAP, per germline. Trimming stripped 4 bases from V and 0 bases from J, with 8 bases between. The CDR3 sequence is 14 residues long. The CDR3 sequence is CASGSGQSTDTQYF. The CDR3 coding sequence is TGTGCTAGTGGTTCGGGACAAAGCACAGATACGCAGTATTTT.

CDR3 sequence: CASSSSQGISTEAFF. CDR3 DNA: TGTGCCAGCAGTAGCTCACAGGGTATTAGTACTGAAGCTTTCTTT. This chain links TRBV6-5 with TRBJ1-1, with D maybe TRBD1 (6 bases). The ends were cut back, 5 bases at V and 5 bases at J, with 18 bases in the middle. The CDR3 has 15 amino acids. The V gene's germline CDR1 is MNHEY and CDR2 SVGAGI.

The genes are TRBV7-2 and TRBJ2-7; D perhaps matches TRBD1 (5 bases). Germline assignment: CDR1 SGHTA and CDR2 FQGNSA. The V end lost 2 bases, the J end lost 3 bases, and 23 bases lay between the germline ends. The CDR3 consists of 18 residues. In nucleotides, the CDR3 is TGTGCCAGCAGCTTAAGGGGCAGCGTACAAGATCTCCACTACGAGCAGTACTTC. Amino acids: CASSLRGSVQDLHYEQYF. Combining the CDR3 with reference TRBV7-2 and TRBJ2-7 gives the whole variable domain GAGVSQSPSNKVTEKGKDVELRCDPISGHTALYWYRQSLGQGLEFLIYFQGNSAPDKSGLPSDRFSAERTGGSVSTLTIQRTQQEDSAVYLCASSLRGSVQDLHYEQYFGPGTRLTVT.

J is TRBJ1-2 and V is TRBV27; 10 bases match TRBD1. CDR1 is MNHEY, CDR2 SMNVEV, per germline (reference sequence). The CDR3 runs to 15 residues. V was clipped by 5 bases and J by 8 bases; unmatched bases: 11. The CDR3 loop is CASSPIRGQGEGYTF. For the CDR3, the DNA is TGTGCCAGCAGTCCCATCCGAGGACAGGGGGAAGGCTACACCTTC.

The rearrangement links TRBV28 to TRBJ2-7, with TRBD2 as a possible D gene (5 bases). The germline CDR1 and CDR2 sequences are MDHEN and SYDVKM. This CDR3 spans 14 amino acids. Between the trimmed V and J ends, which lost 6 bases and 5 bases, there was a span of 17 bases. CDR3 amino acids: CASSSPGIEHEQYF. DNA for the CDR3: TGTGCCAGCAGCTCCCCCGGGATAGAGCACGAGCAGTACTTC. Using reference TRBV28 and TRBJ2-7 for the parts outside the CDR3, the full variable domain is DVKVTQSSRYLVKRTGEKVFLECVQDMDHENMFWYRQDPGLGLRLIYFSYDVKMKEKGDIPEGYSVSREKKERFSLILESASTNQTSMYLCASSSPGIEHEQYFGPGTRLTVT.

The gene calls are TRBV5-1 and TRBJ1-6; TRBD1 aligns across 9 bases. Germline assignment: CDR1 SGHRS and CDR2 YFSETQ. This CDR3 spans 15 amino acids. Trimming cost V 4 bases and J 7 bases; bases outside gene matches: 6. DNA of the CDR3: TGCGCCAGCAGCCGGGGGGACAGGGTAAATTCACCCCTCCACTTT. This gives the protein CASSRGDRVNSPLHF.

In this sample, this clone turned up a few times. The chain recombines TRBV7-2 with TRBJ1-5; TRBD1 matches at 8 bases. The CDR3 is 14 amino acids. V lost 2 bases and J lost 5; bases outside the gene matches: 2. The germline gives CDR1 SGHTA, CDR2 FQGNSA. CDR3 in amino acids: CASSLNRGDQPQHF. Here the CDR3 DNA reads TGTGCCAGCAGCTTAAACAGGGGGGATCAGCCCCAGCATTTT.

The CDR3, as DNA: TGCGCCAGCAGTTATACAGGGGTAAATGAGCAGTTCTTC. Residues: CASSYTGVNEQFF. The chain links TRBV5-1 to TRBJ2-1; 7 nucleotides match TRBD1. V shed 5 bases, J shed 7 bases, and the junction held 6 bases outside the gene matches. CDR3 size: 13 residues. The germline gives CDR1 SGHRS, CDR2 YFSETQ.

This clone was recorded only once. The CDR3 spells CASSRTGGETQYF. CDR3 in DNA: TGTGCCAGCAGCCGTACGGGGGGGGAGACCCAGTACTTC. This chain connects TRBV7-8 to TRBJ2-5, with 8 bases matching TRBD2. V shed 5 bases and J 5 bases; nucleotides not matched to a gene: 4. CDR1 and CDR2 (germline): SGHVS, FQNEAQ. CDR3 length: 13 amino acids. Supplemented by reference TRBV7-8 and TRBJ2-5, the full variable domain reads GAGVSQSPRYKVAKRGQDVALRCDPISGHVSLFWYQQALGQGPEFLTYFQNEAQLDKSGLPSDRFFAERPEGSVSTLKIQRTQQEDSAVYLCASSRTGGETQYFGPGTRLLVL.

There are a few counts of this clone. The chain combines TRBV12-5 with TRBJ1-2; 9 positions agree with TRBD1. The CDR3 spans 19 residues. Unmatched junction bases numbered 11, after V lost 0 bases and J lost 0 bases. Germline V gene lookup returns CDR1 LGHNT and CDR2 FRNRAP. CDR3 amino acids: CASGLVTRDREVPNYGYTF. In DNA form, the CDR3 reads TGTGCTAGTGGTTTGGTAACGAGGGACAGGGAAGTCCCTAACTATGGCTACACCTTC.

The gene calls are TRBV5-6 and TRBJ1-5; no definite D call. V was pared by 1 base and J by 3 bases, with 2 bases between. The CDR3 length is 12 residues. Germline-derived CDR1 and CDR2 are SGHDT and YYEEEE. CDR3 DNA: TGTGCCAGCAGCTTGTACAATCAGCCCCAGCATTTT. This sequence encodes CASSLYNQPQHF.

The chain combines TRBV7-9 with TRBJ1-1; D ambiguous. Trimming took 1 base from V and 12 from J, leaving 9 bases between them. Germline V gene lookup returns CDR1 SEHNR and CDR2 FQNEAQ (reference sequence). The CDR3 totals 11 residues. CDR3 nucleotides: TGTGCCAGCAGCTTAGAGCGGTCGACTTTCTTT. It yields the protein CASSLERSTFF.

The chain uses TRBV12-5 and TRBJ1-6, with a tentative D call TRBD1 (5 bases). Germline-derived CDR1 and CDR2 are LGHNT and FRNRAP. The CDR3 is 14 amino acids. Trimming removed 1 base from V and 10 bases from J, with 11 bases in between. The CDR3 nucleotides read TGTGCTAGTGGTTTGGGGGACTCTGGGTCACCCCTCCACTTT. It yields the protein CASGLGDSGSPLHF.

The rearrangement links TRBV28 to TRBJ2-7, with 7 bases aligning to TRBD2. Germline values: CDR1 MDHEN, CDR2 SYDVKM. V shed 5 bases, J shed 8 bases, and the junction held 6 bases outside the gene matches. The CDR3 is 12 residues long. CDR3 sequence: CASSPWEGQQYF. CDR3 bases: TGTGCCAGCAGTCCCTGGGAGGGGCAGCAGTACTTC.

The chain uses TRBV29-1 and TRBJ2-3; no reliable D call. The CDR3 has 10 amino acids. From germline, CDR1 is SQVTM and CDR2 ANQGSEA. Between the trimmed V and J ends, which lost 6 bases and 5 bases, there was a span of 6 bases. The CDR3 DNA reads TGCAGCGTGCACGGAGATACGCAGTATTTT. Its translation is CSVHGDTQYF.

The chain carries TRBV3-1 (or the pseudogene TRBV3-2) and TRBJ1-1; 7 bases are a match to TRBD1. V trimming: 2 bases; J trimming: 9 bases; junction bases outside the gene matches: 9. CDR1 and CDR2 (germline): LGHDT, YNNKEL (reference sequence). The CDR3 spans 14 residues. CDR3 amino acids: CASSQPDRSEQAFF. DNA for the CDR3: TGTGCCAGCAGCCAACCGGACAGGTCCGAGCAAGCTTTCTTT.

The CDR3 nucleotides are TGTGCCAGCAGCCGACAGGGTTCGAACACTGAAGCTTTCTTT. Translated: CASSRQGSNTEAFF. This rearrangement joins TRBV3-1 (or the pseudogene TRBV3-2) to TRBJ1-1; 7 nucleotides agree with TRBD1. From germline, CDR1 is LGHDT and CDR2 YNNKEL (reference sequence). CDR3 length equals 14 residues. V lost 4 bases to trimming and J lost 1 base; unmatched junction nucleotides: 3.

This clone was observed a few times. J is TRBJ2-5 and V is TRBV19, with D perhaps TRBD2 (6 bases). CDR1 LNHDA and CDR2 SQIVND come from the germline V gene (reference sequence). With 5 bases removed from V and 5 bases from J, the gap between germline ends came to 21 bases. This CDR3 comprises 16 residues. The CDR3: CASSPRRDSGWETQYF. In nucleotides, the CDR3 is TGTGCCAGTAGTCCACGCCGGGACTCGGGTTGGGAGACCCAGTACTTC.

The chain is built from TRBV7-2 and TRBJ2-5; the match to TRBD1 covers 7 bases. The CDR3 spans 15 residues. Germline CDR1 and CDR2: SGHTA and FQGNSA. V shed 2 bases, J shed 5 bases, and the junction held 8 bases outside the gene matches. CDR3 nucleotides: TGTGCCAGCAGCTTAAGGGGGCCAATGGGGGAGACCCAGTACTTC. It yields the protein CASSLRGPMGETQYF.

The chain joins TRBV6-5 to TRBJ2-5; D is uncertain. The germline V gene has CDR1 MNHEY and CDR2 SVGAGI. The CDR3 sequence is 14 residues long. V gave up 0 bases and J gave up 1 base, with 6 bases separating them. CDR3 loop: CASSYSGLQETQYF. CDR3 DNA: TGTGCCAGCAGTTACTCGGGCCTCCAAGAGACCCAGTACTTC.